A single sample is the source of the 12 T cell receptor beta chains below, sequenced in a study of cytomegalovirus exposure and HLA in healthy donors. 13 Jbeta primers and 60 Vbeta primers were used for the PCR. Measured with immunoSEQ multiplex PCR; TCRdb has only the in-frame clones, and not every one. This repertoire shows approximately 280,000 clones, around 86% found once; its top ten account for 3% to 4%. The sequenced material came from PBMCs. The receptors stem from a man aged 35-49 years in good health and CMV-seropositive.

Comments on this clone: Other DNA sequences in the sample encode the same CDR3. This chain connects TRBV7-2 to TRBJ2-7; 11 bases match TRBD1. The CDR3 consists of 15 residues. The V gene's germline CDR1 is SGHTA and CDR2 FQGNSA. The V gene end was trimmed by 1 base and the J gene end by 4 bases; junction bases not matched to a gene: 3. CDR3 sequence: CASSLGGTGGYEQYF. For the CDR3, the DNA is TGTGCCAGCAGCTTAGGGGGGACAGGGGGTTACGAGCAGTACTTC.

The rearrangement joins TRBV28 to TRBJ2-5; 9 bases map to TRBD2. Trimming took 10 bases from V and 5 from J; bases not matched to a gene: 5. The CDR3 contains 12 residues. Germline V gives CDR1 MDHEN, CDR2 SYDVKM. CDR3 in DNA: TGTGCCACCGGGACTAGCTTGGAGACCCAGTACTTC. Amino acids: CATGTSLETQYF.

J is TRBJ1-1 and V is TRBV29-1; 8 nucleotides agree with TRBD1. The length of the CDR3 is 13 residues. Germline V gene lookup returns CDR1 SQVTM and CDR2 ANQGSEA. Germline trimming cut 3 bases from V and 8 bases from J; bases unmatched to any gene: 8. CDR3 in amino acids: CSVEGQVPAEAFF. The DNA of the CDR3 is TGCAGCGTTGAGGGACAGGTCCCTGCCGAAGCTTTCTTT.

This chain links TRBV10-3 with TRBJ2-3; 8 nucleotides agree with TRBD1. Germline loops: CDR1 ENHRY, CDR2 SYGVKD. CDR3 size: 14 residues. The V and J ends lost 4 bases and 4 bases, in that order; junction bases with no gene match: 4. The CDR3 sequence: CAISASGGPDTQYF. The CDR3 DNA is TGTGCCATCAGTGCGTCAGGGGGCCCAGATACGCAGTATTTT.

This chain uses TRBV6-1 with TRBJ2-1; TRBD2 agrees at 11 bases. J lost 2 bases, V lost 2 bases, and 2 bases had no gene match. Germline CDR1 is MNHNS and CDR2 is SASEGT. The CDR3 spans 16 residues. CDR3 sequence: CASSEIAGGPYNEQFF. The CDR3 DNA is TGTGCCAGCAGTGAAATAGCGGGAGGGCCCTACAATGAGCAGTTCTTC.

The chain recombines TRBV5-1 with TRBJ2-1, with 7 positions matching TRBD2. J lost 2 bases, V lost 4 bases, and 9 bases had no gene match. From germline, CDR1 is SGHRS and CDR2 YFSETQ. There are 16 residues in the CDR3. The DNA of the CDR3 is TGCGCCAGCAGCGCTCTCTCGGCGGGGGCCTACAATGAGCAGTTCTTC. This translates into CASSALSAGAYNEQFF. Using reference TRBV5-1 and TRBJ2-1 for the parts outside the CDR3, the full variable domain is KAGVTQTPRYLIKTRGQQVTLSCSPISGHRSVSWYQQTPGQGLQFLFEYFSETQRNKGNFPGRFSGRQFSNSRSEMNVSTLELGDSALYLCASSALSAGAYNEQFFGPGTRLTVL.

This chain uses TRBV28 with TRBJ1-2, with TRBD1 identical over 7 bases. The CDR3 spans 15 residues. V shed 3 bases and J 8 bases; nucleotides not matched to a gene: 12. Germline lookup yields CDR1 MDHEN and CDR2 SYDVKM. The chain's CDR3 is CASSLKRAGGYGYTF. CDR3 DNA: TGTGCCAGCAGTTTGAAAAGGGCAGGGGGTTACGGCTACACCTTC.

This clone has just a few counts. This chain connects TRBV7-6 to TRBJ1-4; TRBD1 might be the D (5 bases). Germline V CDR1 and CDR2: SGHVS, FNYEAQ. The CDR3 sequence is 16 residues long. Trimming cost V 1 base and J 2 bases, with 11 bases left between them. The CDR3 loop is CASSLDLEGTNEKLFF. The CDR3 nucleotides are TGTGCCAGCAGCTTAGACCTGGAGGGGACTAATGAAAAACTGTTTTTT. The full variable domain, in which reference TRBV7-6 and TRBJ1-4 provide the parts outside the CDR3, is GAGVSQSPRYKVTKRGQDVALRCDPISGHVSLYWYRQALGQGPEFLTYFNYEAQQDKSGLPNDRFSAERPEGSISTLTIQRTEQRDSAMYRCASSLDLEGTNEKLFFGSGTQLSVL.

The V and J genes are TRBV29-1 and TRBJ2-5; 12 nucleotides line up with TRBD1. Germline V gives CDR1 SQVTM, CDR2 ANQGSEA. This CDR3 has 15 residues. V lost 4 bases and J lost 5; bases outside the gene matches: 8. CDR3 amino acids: CSVGDRGRSGETQYF. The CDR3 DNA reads TGCAGCGTTGGGGACAGGGGGCGATCAGGGGAGACCCAGTACTTC. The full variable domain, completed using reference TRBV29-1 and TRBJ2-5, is SAVISQKPSRDICQRGTSLTIQCQVDSQVTMMFWYRQQPGQSLTLIATANQGSEATYESGFVIDKFPISRPNLTFSTLTVSNMSPEDSSIYLCSVGDRGRSGETQYFGPGTRLLVL.

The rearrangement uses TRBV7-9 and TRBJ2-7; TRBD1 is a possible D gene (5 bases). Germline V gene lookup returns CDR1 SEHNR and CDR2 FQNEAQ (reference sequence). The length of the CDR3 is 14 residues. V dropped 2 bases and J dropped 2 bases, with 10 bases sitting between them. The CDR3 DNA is TGTGCCAGCAGCTTAATAGGGGCCCCCTACGAGCAGTACTTC. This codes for CASSLIGAPYEQYF.

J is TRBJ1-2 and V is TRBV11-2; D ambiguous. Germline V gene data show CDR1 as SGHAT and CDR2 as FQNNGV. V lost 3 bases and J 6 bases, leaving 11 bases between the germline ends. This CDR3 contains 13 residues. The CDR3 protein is CASSFPSTDGYTF. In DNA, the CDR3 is TGTGCCAGCAGCTTCCCCTCCACGGATGGCTACACCTTC.

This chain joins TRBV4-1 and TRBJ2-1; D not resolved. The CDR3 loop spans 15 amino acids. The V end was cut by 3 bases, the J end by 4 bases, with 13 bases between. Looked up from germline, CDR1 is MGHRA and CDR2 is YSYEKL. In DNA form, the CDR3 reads TGCGCCAGCAGCCAGTCGGATGGGCAGTACAATGAGCAGTTCTTC. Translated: CASSQSDGQYNEQFF.